This T cell receptor beta chain was identified in a study of cytomegalovirus exposure and HLA in healthy donors. Study details: A prior study identified 100 million to 130 million unique TCR beta sequences from about 180 million T cells. Unique TCRs numbering some 80 million, obtained from HLA-typed donors, made up an early data release.

The study's findings and limits: Analysis was carried out at a later point, and it linked a missense DCLRE1C variant to TCR beta V- and J-gene trimming.

About this clone: Its matching antigen is unknown.

Primers included in the PCR were 60 Vbeta and 13 Jbeta primers. As originally analysed: Approximately 12 million of the about 80 million unique TCR beta chains counted in a later analysis were shared. Sequencing was performed with immunoSEQ multiplex PCR; in TCRdb, only in-frame clones are kept and a portion is missing. From that table come the V and J calls and clone size; the DNA was used to work out D and trimming. In the table there are 150,000 to 200,000 clones, 75% to 85% of which are singletons. V was trimmed by 4 bases and J by 0 bases, leaving 11 bases between them. The CDR3 has 15 residues. The germline V gene encodes CDR1 SGHDN and CDR2 FVKESK.

The V gene is TRBV14, the J gene TRBJ2-3; no clear D gene. The origin of this receptor is a woman under 30 in good health and CMV-seropositive. Sequencing used PBMCs. The CDR3 nucleotides are TGTGCCAGCAGCCGAGAAATTCGGAGCACAGATACGCAGTATTTT. Its translation: CASSREIRSTDTQYF.